Sequencing of this T cell receptor beta chain was carried out in a study of T cell changes during pregnancy in multiple sclerosis. Germline V CDR1 and CDR2: SGHDT, YYEEEE. This CDR3 spans 16 amino acids. The V segment lost 4 bases and the J segment 2 bases; nucleotides outside the gene matches: 2. Using immunoSEQ multiplex PCR, the repertoire was profiled, and TCRdb retains in-frame clones only, with some absent. The sample records over 80,000 clones, roughly 93% being singletons. V usage is TRBV5-6 and J usage is TRBJ2-5; 16 bases are a match to TRBD2. The receptor was isolated from a female donor in good health, enrolled as a control in a pregnancy study. The material sequenced was peripheral blood, taken in the third trimester of pregnancy. The CDR3 DNA is TGTGCCAGCAGCCTGGGACTAGCGGGAGGGCAAGAGACCCAGTACTTC. Translation gives CASSLGLAGGQETQYF.